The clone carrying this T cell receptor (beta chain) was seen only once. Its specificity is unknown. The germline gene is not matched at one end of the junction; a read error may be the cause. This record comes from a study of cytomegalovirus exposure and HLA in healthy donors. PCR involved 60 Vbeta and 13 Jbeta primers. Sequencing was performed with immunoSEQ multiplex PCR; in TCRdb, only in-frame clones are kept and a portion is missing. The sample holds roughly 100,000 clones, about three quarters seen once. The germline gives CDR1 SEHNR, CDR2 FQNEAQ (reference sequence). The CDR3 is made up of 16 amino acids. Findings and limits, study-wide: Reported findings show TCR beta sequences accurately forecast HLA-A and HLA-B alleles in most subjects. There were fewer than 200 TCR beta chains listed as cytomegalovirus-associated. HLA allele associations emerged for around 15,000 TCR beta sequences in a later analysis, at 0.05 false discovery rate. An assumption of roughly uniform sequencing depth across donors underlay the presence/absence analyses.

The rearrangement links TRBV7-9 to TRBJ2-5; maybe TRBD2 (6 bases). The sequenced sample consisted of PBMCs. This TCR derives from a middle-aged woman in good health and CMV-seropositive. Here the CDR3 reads CSSSPNLSGGKETQYF. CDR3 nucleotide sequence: TGTTCCAGCAGCCCGAACCTGTCTGGGGGGAAAGAGACCCAGTACTTC.